The clone carrying this T cell receptor (beta chain) was observed a single time. Its cognate antigen is unknown. A junction end diverges from the germline sequence, so it may reflect a read error. The data were produced by immunoSEQ multiplex PCR, yet TCRdb's version contains in-frame clones alone and is incomplete. The table has under 45,000 clones, around 96% seen once. The sample comes from a study of T cells in tuberculosis. Study-wide background: A South African cohort included IGRA-negative adolescents, latently infected IGRA-positive adolescents and adults with active tuberculosis.

Notes on the study in general: Shorter CDR3-alpha in active tuberculosis partly drove smaller distances. GEM motif frequencies gave around 70% accuracy; the GMM repertoire gave approximately 90%. Active tuberculosis TCR-alpha repertoires lay closer to GMM-specific TCRs than IGRA-negative controls, suggesting clonal expansion.

The CDR3 totals 15 residues. Germline V CDR1 and CDR2: MNHEY, SVGAGI. The sequence was obtained from a donor aged 10 to 29 with latent tuberculosis or without tuberculosis infection. Sequenced: PBMCs. V and J are TRBV6-5 and TRBJ1-1; 8 bases map to TRBD1. In DNA form, the CDR3 reads TGTGCCAGCAGTTACTCGTACAGGGGGAACGCTGAAGCTTTCTTT. It specifies CASSYSYRGNAEAFF.